This passage covers 16 T cell receptor beta chains from one sample sequenced in a study of blood T cell repertoires in COVID-19. The table came from immunoSEQ multiplex PCR; TCRdb's copy has only in-frame clones and leaves some out. The repertoire has about 84,000 clones, 83% of them found once; the top ten carry roughly 30%. Sequencing was performed on peripheral blood. The receptors stem from a woman older than 75 with acute or convalescent COVID-19.

The chain is built from TRBV27 and TRBJ2-5; 7 positions agree with TRBD2. CDR3 length: 14 amino acids. CDR1 and CDR2 from the germline V gene are MNHEY and SMNVEV (reference sequence). The junction had 5 bases not matched to a gene; V was cut back by 3 bases and J by 4 bases. The CDR3 spells CASSFRAGRETQYF. Written as DNA, the CDR3 is TGTGCCAGCAGTTTTCGAGCGGGACGAGAGACCCAGTACTTC.

In this sample, this clone turned up once. The gene calls are TRBV7-2 and TRBJ2-5; 11 bases align to TRBD2. Germline V gene data show CDR1 as SGHTA and CDR2 as FQGNSA. Losses at the gene ends were 7 bases for V and 1 base for J; bases not matched to a gene: 5. The CDR3 extends over 15 amino acids. CDR3 sequence reads: CASTLGLAGQETQYF. The CDR3 coding sequence is TGTGCCAGCACCCTCGGACTAGCGGGCCAAGAGACCCAGTACTTC. Using reference TRBV7-2 and TRBJ2-5 for the parts outside the CDR3, the full variable domain is GAGVSQSPSNKVTEKGKDVELRCDPISGHTALYWYRQSLGQGLEFLIYFQGNSAPDKSGLPSDRFSAERTGGSVSTLTIQRTQQEDSAVYLCASTLGLAGQETQYFGPGTRLLVL.

The V gene is TRBV5-4, the J gene TRBJ1-2; the match to TRBD1 covers 11 bases. Germline V gene data show CDR1 as SGHNT and CDR2 as YYREEE (reference sequence). The CDR3 is made up of 15 amino acids. The V segment lost 0 bases and the J segment 8 bases; nucleotides outside the gene matches: 6. CDR3 residues: CASSLADRGQGGYTF. The CDR3 DNA reads as TGTGCCAGCAGCTTGGCGGACAGGGGGCAGGGGGGCTACACCTTC.

This chain connects TRBV6-5 to TRBJ2-7; a possible D gene is TRBD1 (7 bases). V dropped 6 bases and J dropped 3 bases, with 12 bases sitting between them. CDR1 MNHEY and CDR2 SVGAGI come from the germline V gene. The CDR3 length is 13 residues. CDR3 in DNA: TGTGCCAGCAGCAGGGGGGTGTACTACGAGCAGTACTTC. It translates to CASSRGVYYEQYF.

V and J are TRBV6-6 and TRBJ2-3; possible D gene TRBD1, 5 bases. This CDR3 has 15 amino acids. V was pared by 4 bases and J by 0 bases, with 11 bases between. Germline CDR1 and CDR2: MNHNY and SVGAGI (reference sequence). CDR3 region: CASSSTGASTDTQYF. The CDR3 bases are TGTGCCAGCAGTTCCACAGGTGCTAGCACAGATACGCAGTATTTT.

This sequence joins TRBV29-1 and TRBJ1-2, with TRBD1 as a possible D gene (5 bases). V gave up 3 bases and J gave up 2 bases, with 10 bases separating them. The germline V gene encodes CDR1 SQVTM and CDR2 ANQGSEA. This CDR3 has 13 amino acids. The CDR3 bases are TGCAGCGTTGACAAAACAGGAAACTATGGCTACACCTTC. Amino acids: CSVDKTGNYGYTF. The full variable domain, with the rest looked up from reference TRBV29-1 and TRBJ1-2, is SAVISQKPSRDICQRGTSLTIQCQVDSQVTMMFWYRQQPGQSLTLIATANQGSEATYESGFVIDKFPISRPNLTFSTLTVSNMSPEDSSIYLCSVDKTGNYGYTFGSGTRLTVV.

The genes are TRBV7-2 and TRBJ2-7; 8 bases fit TRBD1. Germline trimming cut 5 bases from V and 0 bases from J; bases unmatched to any gene: 9. Germline CDR1 and CDR2: SGHTA and FQGNSA. The CDR3 contains 16 residues. In nucleotides, the CDR3 is TGTGCCAGCAGCCTACAGGGGGGATGGGCCTCCTACGAGCAGTACTTC. This gives the protein CASSLQGGWASYEQYF.

This clone was picked up many times. CDR3 DNA: TGTGCCAGCAGCTGGGACAGGGGGCGGCTTGCCTCCTACGAGCAGTACTTC. It is translated as CASSWDRGRLASYEQYF. The chain links TRBV11-2 to TRBJ2-7, with 12 nucleotides matching TRBD1. The CDR3 runs to 17 residues. The V gene's germline CDR1 is SGHAT and CDR2 FQNNGV. V shed 4 bases, J shed 0 bases, and the junction held 7 bases outside the gene matches.

A few counts support this clone. The chain employs TRBV6-5 and TRBJ2-1, with D maybe TRBD1 (6 bases). Per the germline V gene, CDR1 is MNHEY and CDR2 is SVGAGI. CDR3 size: 14 residues. The ends were cut back, 6 bases at V and 3 bases at J, with 12 bases in the middle. The CDR3 bases are TGTGCCAGCAGGAAACAGGGAAACTACAATGAGCAGTTCTTC. Protein sequence: CASRKQGNYNEQFF.

The chain uses TRBV15 and TRBJ2-7; no definite D call. Trimming cost V 0 bases and J 7 bases, with 4 bases left between them. This CDR3 comprises 11 residues. Germline V gene data show CDR1 as LNHNV and CDR2 as YYDKDF (reference sequence). Here the CDR3 DNA reads TGTGCCACCAGCAGAGACCGGGAGCAGTACTTC. Protein product: CATSRDREQYF.

This chain's CDR3 is CASSYLGTYEQYF. CDR3 DNA: TGTGCCAGCAGTTACCTGGGCACCTACGAGCAGTACTTC. This chain joins TRBV6-2 or TRBV6-3 and TRBJ2-7; no clear D. The germline V and J ends were trimmed by 2 bases and 2 bases, with 7 bases remaining between them. The CDR3 contains 13 residues. Germline V CDR1 and CDR2: MNHEY, SVGEGT.

The chain uses TRBV10-3 and TRBJ1-5; tentatively, D is TRBD1 (6 bases). V shed 8 bases and J shed 4 bases, with 12 bases lying between them. This CDR3 has 13 residues. The germline V gene encodes CDR1 ENHRY and CDR2 SYGVKD. For the CDR3, the DNA is TGTGCCATCCAGACAGGCGGAAATCAGCCCCAGCATTTT. This encodes CAIQTGGNQPQHF.

This rearrangement joins TRBV11-3 to TRBJ2-7; D perhaps matches TRBD2 (5 bases). CDR1 and CDR2 (germline): SGHNT, YENEEA. Trimming removed 5 bases from V and 4 bases from J, with 15 bases in between. The CDR3 is 14 amino acids. CDR3 sequence reads: CASSPSPRDYEQYF. CDR3 sequence (DNA): TGTGCCAGCAGCCCTAGCCCACGTGATTACGAGCAGTACTTC.

This chain joins TRBV6-5 and TRBJ2-1; 11 bases agree with TRBD1. The CDR3 runs to 15 residues. V was clipped by 6 bases and J by 7 bases; unmatched bases: 8. Germline CDR1 is MNHEY and CDR2 is SVGAGI. In DNA, the CDR3 is TGTGCCAGCAGCCCCGGGACAGGGGGAAGAAATGAGCAGTTCTTC. Translating gives CASSPGTGGRNEQFF.

The rearrangement uses TRBV30 and TRBJ1-5, with TRBD1 matching 7 bases. The germline gives CDR1 GTSNPN, CDR2 SVGIG (reference sequence). This CDR3 region has 13 residues. The CDR3 coding sequence is TGTGCACAATCACAGGGGCTGGAGCAGCCCCAGCATTTT. Translation gives CAQSQGLEQPQHF.

The rearrangement links TRBV24-1 to TRBJ2-1; D is ambiguous. V shed 0 bases and J shed 9 bases, with 14 bases lying between them. Germline lookup yields CDR1 KGHDR and CDR2 SFDVKD. The CDR3 contains 15 residues. This CDR3 is CATSDLPQTSSEQFF. The DNA of the CDR3 is TGTGCCACCAGTGATTTGCCTCAGACCTCTAGTGAGCAGTTCTTC.